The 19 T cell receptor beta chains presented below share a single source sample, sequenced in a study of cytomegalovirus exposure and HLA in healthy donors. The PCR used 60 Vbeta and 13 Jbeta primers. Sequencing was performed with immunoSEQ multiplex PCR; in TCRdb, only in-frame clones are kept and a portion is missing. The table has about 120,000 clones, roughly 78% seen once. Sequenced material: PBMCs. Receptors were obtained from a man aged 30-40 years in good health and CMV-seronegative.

The CDR3 sequence is CASSPGRGSSYEQYF. The CDR3 nucleotides are TGTGCCAGCTCACCAGGCCGGGGGAGCTCCTACGAGCAGTACTTC. The V and J genes are TRBV18 and TRBJ2-7; possible D gene TRBD2, 6 bases. The CDR3 sequence is 15 residues long. Trimming cost V 2 bases and J 0 bases, with 11 bases left between them. Germline V CDR1 and CDR2: KGHSH, LQKENI.

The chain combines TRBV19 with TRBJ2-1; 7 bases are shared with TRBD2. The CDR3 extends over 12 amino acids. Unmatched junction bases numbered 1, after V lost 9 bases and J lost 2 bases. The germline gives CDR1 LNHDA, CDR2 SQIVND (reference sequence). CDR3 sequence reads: CASGTTYNEQFF. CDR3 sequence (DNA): TGTGCCAGCGGGACTACCTACAATGAGCAGTTCTTC.

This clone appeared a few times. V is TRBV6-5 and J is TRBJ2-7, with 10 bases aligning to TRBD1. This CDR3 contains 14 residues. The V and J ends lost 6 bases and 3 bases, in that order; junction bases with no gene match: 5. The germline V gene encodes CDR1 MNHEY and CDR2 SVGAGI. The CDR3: CASSPGQGYYEQYF. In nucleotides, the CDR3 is TGTGCCAGCAGCCCGGGACAGGGGTACTACGAGCAGTACTTC.

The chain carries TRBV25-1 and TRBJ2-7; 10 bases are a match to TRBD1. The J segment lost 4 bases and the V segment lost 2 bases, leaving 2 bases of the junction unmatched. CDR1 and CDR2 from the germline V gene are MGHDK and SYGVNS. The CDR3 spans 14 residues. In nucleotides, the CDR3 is TGTGCCAGCAGTGAACGGGACAGGGGTTACGAGCAGTACTTC. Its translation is CASSERDRGYEQYF.

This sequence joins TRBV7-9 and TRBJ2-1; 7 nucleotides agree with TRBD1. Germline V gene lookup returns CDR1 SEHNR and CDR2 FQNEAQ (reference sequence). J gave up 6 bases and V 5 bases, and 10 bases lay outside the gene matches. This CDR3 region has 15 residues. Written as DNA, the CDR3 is TGTGCCAGCAGCCGACCGGGACAGATAAGCAATGAGCAGTTCTTC. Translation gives CASSRPGQISNEQFF.

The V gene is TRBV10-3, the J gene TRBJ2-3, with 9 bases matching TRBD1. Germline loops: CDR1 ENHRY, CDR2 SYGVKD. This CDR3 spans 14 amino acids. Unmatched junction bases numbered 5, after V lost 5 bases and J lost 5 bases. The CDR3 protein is CAISTGQGVDTQYF. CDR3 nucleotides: TGTGCCATCAGTACGGGACAGGGTGTAGATACGCAGTATTTT.

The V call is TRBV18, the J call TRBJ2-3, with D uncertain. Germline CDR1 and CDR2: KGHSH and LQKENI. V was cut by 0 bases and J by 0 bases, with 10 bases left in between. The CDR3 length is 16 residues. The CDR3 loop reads CASSPPDGASTDTQYF. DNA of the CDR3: TGTGCCAGCTCACCACCCGACGGAGCTAGCACAGATACGCAGTATTTT.

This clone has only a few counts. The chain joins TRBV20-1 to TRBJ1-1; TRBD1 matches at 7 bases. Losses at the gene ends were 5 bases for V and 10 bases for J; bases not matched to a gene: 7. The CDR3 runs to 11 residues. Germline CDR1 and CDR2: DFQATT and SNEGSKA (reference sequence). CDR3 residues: CSASTGTGAFF. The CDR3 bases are TGCAGTGCTTCGACAGGGACGGGAGCTTTCTTT.

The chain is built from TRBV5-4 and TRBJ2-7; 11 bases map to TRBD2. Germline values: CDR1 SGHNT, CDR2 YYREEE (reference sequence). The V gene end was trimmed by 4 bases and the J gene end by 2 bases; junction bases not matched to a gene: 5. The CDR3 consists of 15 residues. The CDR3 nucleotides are TGTGCCAGCAGCAAACTAGCGGGAGTTCCCTACGAGCAGTACTTC. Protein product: CASSKLAGVPYEQYF.

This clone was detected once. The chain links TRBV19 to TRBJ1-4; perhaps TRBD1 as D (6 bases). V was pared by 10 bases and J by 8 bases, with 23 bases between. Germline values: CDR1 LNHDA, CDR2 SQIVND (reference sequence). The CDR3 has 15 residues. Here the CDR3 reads CATSFNSRGKEKLFF. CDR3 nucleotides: TGTGCCACCTCATTTAATTCCAGGGGAAAAGAAAAACTGTTTTTT.

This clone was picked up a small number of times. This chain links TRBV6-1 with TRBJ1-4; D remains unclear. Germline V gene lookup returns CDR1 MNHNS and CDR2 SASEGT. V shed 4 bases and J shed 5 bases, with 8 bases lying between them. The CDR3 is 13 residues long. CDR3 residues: CASSGTPNEKLFF. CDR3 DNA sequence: TGTGCCAGCAGTGGCACTCCGAATGAAAAACTGTTTTTT.

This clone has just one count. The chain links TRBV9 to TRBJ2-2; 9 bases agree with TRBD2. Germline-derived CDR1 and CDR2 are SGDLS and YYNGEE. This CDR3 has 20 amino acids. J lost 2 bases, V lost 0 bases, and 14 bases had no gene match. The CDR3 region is CASSVESIPSGTANTGELFF. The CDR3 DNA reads TGTGCCAGCAGCGTAGAGTCAATTCCTAGCGGGACGGCTAACACCGGGGAGCTGTTTTTT.

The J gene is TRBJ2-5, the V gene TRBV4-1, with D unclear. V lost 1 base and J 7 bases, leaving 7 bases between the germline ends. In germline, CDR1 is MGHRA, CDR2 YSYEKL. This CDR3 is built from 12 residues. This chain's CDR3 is CASSQVRGTQYF. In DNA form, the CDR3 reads TGCGCCAGCAGCCAAGTCCGCGGGACCCAGTACTTC.

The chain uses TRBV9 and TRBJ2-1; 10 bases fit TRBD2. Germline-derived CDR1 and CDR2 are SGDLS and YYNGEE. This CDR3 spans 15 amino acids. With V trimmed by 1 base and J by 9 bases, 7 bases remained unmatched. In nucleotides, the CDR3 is TGTGCCAGCAGCGTACAGGCTAGCGGGAGTGGTGAGCAGTTCTTC. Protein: CASSVQASGSGEQFF.

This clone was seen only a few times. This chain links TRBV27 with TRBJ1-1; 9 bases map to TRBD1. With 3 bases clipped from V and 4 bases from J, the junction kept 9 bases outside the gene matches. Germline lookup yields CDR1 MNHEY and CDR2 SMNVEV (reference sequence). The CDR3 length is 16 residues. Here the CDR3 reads CASSFYTPGQGTEAFF. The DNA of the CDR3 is TGTGCCAGCAGTTTCTATACCCCGGGACAGGGCACTGAAGCTTTCTTT.

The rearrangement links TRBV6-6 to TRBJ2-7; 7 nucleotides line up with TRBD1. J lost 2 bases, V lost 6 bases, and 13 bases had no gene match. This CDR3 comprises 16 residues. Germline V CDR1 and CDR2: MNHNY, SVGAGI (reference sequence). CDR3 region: CASRELRQGNTYEQYF. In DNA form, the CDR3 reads TGTGCCAGCAGGGAACTCCGACAGGGCAACACCTACGAGCAGTACTTC.

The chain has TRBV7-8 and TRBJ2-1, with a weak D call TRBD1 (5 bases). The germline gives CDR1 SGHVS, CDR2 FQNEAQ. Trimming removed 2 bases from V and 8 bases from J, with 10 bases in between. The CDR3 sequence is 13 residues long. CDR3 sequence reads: CASSLSRADEQFF. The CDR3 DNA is TGTGCCAGCAGCTTATCCAGGGCAGATGAGCAGTTCTTC.

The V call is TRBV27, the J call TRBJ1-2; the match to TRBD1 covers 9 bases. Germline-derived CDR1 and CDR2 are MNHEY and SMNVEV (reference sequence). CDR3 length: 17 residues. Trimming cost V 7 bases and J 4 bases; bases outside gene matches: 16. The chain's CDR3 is CASTPSLTGGLIYGYTF. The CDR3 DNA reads TGTGCCAGCACTCCCTCGCTGACAGGGGGTTTGATCTATGGCTACACCTTC.

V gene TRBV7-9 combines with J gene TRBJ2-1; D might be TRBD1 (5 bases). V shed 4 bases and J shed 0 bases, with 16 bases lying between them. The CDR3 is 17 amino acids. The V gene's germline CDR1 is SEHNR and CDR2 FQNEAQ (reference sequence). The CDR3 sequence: CASSSGRERSSYNEQFF. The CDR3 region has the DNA TGTGCCAGCAGCTCAGGGCGCGAACGGAGCTCCTACAATGAGCAGTTCTTC.